Following are 26 T cell receptor beta chains from one sample sequenced in a study of identifying expanded T cells in peripheral blood. Only in-frame clones appear in the TCRdb table, and some are missing; sequencing was by immunoSEQ multiplex PCR. The table includes some 99,000 clones, roughly 90% detected once. Sequenced material: blood. The origin of the receptors is a person aged 18 to 75 in good health.

The gene calls are TRBV7-2 and TRBJ2-7; D is possibly TRBD2 (6 bases). Germline CDR1 SGHTA, CDR2 FQGNSA. The CDR3 runs to 14 residues. The V end was cut by 1 base, the J end by 7 bases, with 14 bases between. This CDR3 reads CASSLGRGRGEQYF. CDR3 in DNA: TGTGCCAGCAGCTTAGGCCGGGGTCGGGGGGAGCAGTACTTC.

This chain uses TRBV6-1 with TRBJ2-7; the match to TRBD1 covers 10 bases. The CDR3 contains 13 residues. The germline gives CDR1 MNHNS, CDR2 SASEGT. Trimming took 8 bases from V and 5 from J; bases not matched to a gene: 6. The CDR3 loop is CASWDRGRHEQYF. For the CDR3, the DNA is TGTGCCAGCTGGGACAGGGGTAGACACGAGCAGTACTTC.

The sample holds a few counts of this clone. The V gene is TRBV28, the J gene TRBJ2-7; 7 positions match TRBD1. The CDR3 runs to 14 residues. V lost 5 bases to trimming and J lost 6 bases; unmatched junction nucleotides: 10. The germline CDR1 and CDR2 sequences are MDHEN and SYDVKM. The CDR3 loop is CASSPRTGLGEQYF. The CDR3 bases are TGTGCCAGCAGTCCCCGGACAGGTTTGGGCGAGCAGTACTTC. The whole variable domain, remainder taken from reference TRBV28 and TRBJ2-7, is DVKVTQSSRYLVKRTGEKVFLECVQDMDHENMFWYRQDPGLGLRLIYFSYDVKMKEKGDIPEGYSVSREKKERFSLILESASTNQTSMYLCASSPRTGLGEQYFGPGTRLTVT.

This chain uses TRBV21-1 with TRBJ2-1; TRBD1, as called in the table, went unchecked against the DNA. TRBV21-1 is an annotated pseudogene. The CDR3 is made up of 19 amino acids. The CDR3 loop reads CASSQNRPVGPEVYNEQFF. The CDR3 DNA reads as TGTGCCAGCAGCCAAAATAGACCCGTGGGGCCCGAAGTCTACAATGAGCAGTTCTTC.

In the case of this clone: Other nucleotide sequences in the sample specify the same CDR3. The gene calls are TRBV5-1 and TRBJ1-1; no clear D. Germline CDR1 is SGHRS and CDR2 is YFSETQ. V was shortened by 0 bases and J by 1 base, with 4 bases between the two germline ends. This CDR3 has 13 residues. The CDR3: CASSLAGNTEAFF. In DNA form, the CDR3 reads TGCGCCAGCAGCTTGGCAGGGAACACTGAAGCTTTCTTT.

This clone was picked up a small number of times. The chain uses TRBV11-2 and TRBJ2-1; D unclear. Germline V gene sequence: CDR1 SGHAT, CDR2 FQNNGV. V was shortened by 0 bases and J by 9 bases, with 12 bases between the two germline ends. The CDR3 has 14 residues. In nucleotides, the CDR3 is TGTGCCAGCAGCTTAGACCCAAGTTTGGGTGAGCAGTTCTTC. It yields the protein CASSLDPSLGEQFF.

The J gene is TRBJ1-5, the V gene TRBV2; D ambiguous. CDR1 SNHLY and CDR2 FYNNEI come from the germline V gene. V lost 3 bases to trimming and J lost 5 bases, with 8 bases between them. CDR3 length equals 13 residues. The CDR3 DNA is TGTGCCAGCAGTGACGGATGGGATCAGCCCCAGCATTTT. Its translation is CASSDGWDQPQHF.

This clone was counted between two and nine times. V is TRBV30 and J is TRBJ1-5, with D uncertain. There are 14 residues in the CDR3. Germline CDR1 and CDR2: GTSNPN and SVGIG (reference sequence). Trimming shortened V by 6 bases and J by 1 base, and 13 bases separated the two germline ends. The CDR3: CACGWIRSNQPQHF. The CDR3 DNA reads TGTGCCTGTGGATGGATTCGGAGCAATCAGCCCCAGCATTTT.

The chain links TRBV19 to TRBJ1-2; the D is unclear. V shed 0 bases and J shed 2 bases, with 7 bases lying between them. This CDR3 is built from 14 residues. In germline, CDR1 is LNHDA, CDR2 SQIVND (reference sequence). The CDR3 is CASSIESGNYGYTF. Here the CDR3 DNA reads TGTGCCAGTAGTATAGAATCAGGAAACTATGGCTACACCTTC.

The chain combines TRBV20-1 with TRBJ1-2; no clear D gene. The germline CDR1 and CDR2 sequences are DFQATT and SNEGSKA (reference sequence). This CDR3 spans 11 amino acids. The germline V and J ends were trimmed by 5 bases and 4 bases, with 8 bases remaining between them. CDR3 DNA sequence: TGCAGTGCTTCGGACCTCTATGGCTACACCTTC. Its protein product is CSASDLYGYTF.

The chain is built from TRBV6-1 and TRBJ1-2; D is unresolved. Germline V gene lookup returns CDR1 MNHNS and CDR2 SASEGT. V was trimmed by 8 bases and J by 2 bases, leaving 12 bases between them. The CDR3 length is 13 residues. Here the CDR3 DNA reads TGTGCCAGCGTCCTGTCATCAAACTATGGCTACACCTTC. It specifies CASVLSSNYGYTF.

The genes are TRBV7-8 and TRBJ2-3; 8 bases map to TRBD1. The CDR3 runs to 17 residues. The germline V gene encodes CDR1 SGHVS and CDR2 FQNEAQ. V shed 2 bases, J shed 2 bases, and the junction held 9 bases outside the gene matches. CDR3: CASSLFPQGALTDTQYF. The CDR3 coding sequence is TGTGCCAGCAGCTTATTCCCCCAGGGGGCCCTCACAGATACGCAGTATTTT.

The chain uses TRBV14 and TRBJ1-1; D unclear. Germline CDR1 and CDR2: SGHDN and FVKESK. The CDR3 consists of 12 residues. V gave up 1 base and J gave up 10 bases, with 10 bases separating them. The CDR3 DNA reads as TGTGCCAGCAGCCAAGTGGAAATGAGAGCTTTCTTT. This codes for CASSQVEMRAFF. Supplemented by reference TRBV14 and TRBJ1-1, the full variable domain reads EAGVTQFPSHSVIEKGQTVTLRCDPISGHDNLYWYRRVMGKEIKFLLHFVKESKQDESGMPNNRFLAERTGGTYSTLKVQPAELEDSGVYFCASSQVEMRAFFGQGTRLTVV.

The chain recombines TRBV5-1 with TRBJ2-2; no reliable D call. The CDR3 consists of 15 residues. V dropped 2 bases and J dropped 0 bases, with 8 bases sitting between them. Germline CDR1 is SGHRS and CDR2 is YFSETQ. The CDR3 DNA sequence: TGCGCCAGCAGCTTTTCTCAGGCGAACACCGGGGAGCTGTTTTTT. Translating gives CASSFSQANTGELFF. The full variable domain, completed using reference TRBV5-1 and TRBJ2-2, is KAGVTQTPRYLIKTRGQQVTLSCSPISGHRSVSWYQQTPGQGLQFLFEYFSETQRNKGNFPGRFSGRQFSNSRSEMNVSTLELGDSALYLCASSFSQANTGELFFGEGSRLTVL.

This chain links TRBV5-4 with TRBJ1-5; weak D call: TRBD1 (6 bases). The CDR3 extends over 16 amino acids. Between the trimmed V and J ends, which lost 3 bases and 8 bases, there was a span of 21 bases. Germline V CDR1 and CDR2: SGHNT, YYREEE (reference sequence). The CDR3 nucleotides are TGTGCCAGCAGCTGGGGGGGCCGAGTAGACCAGGAGCCCCAGCATTTT. It encodes CASSWGGRVDQEPQHF.

The chain links TRBV18 to TRBJ2-1; D gene uncertain. The germline gives CDR1 KGHSH, CDR2 LQKENI. V lost 4 bases and J 1 base, leaving 5 bases between the germline ends. The CDR3 runs to 13 residues. The CDR3 loop reads CASSLPSYNEQFF. The DNA for the CDR3 is TGTGCCAGCTCACTGCCATCCTACAATGAGCAGTTCTTC.

This chain connects TRBV2 to TRBJ1-2; weak D call: TRBD1 (6 bases). This CDR3 comprises 15 residues. The V gene lost 3 bases and the J gene lost 1 base, with 12 bases spanning the gap. Germline CDR1 and CDR2: SNHLY and FYNNEI. The CDR3 sequence: CASSEIGQSNYGYTF. CDR3 nucleotides: TGTGCCAGCAGTGAGATAGGACAGAGTAACTATGGCTACACCTTC.

The V and J genes are TRBV2 and TRBJ2-2; 9 nucleotides match TRBD1. The germline CDR1 and CDR2 sequences are SNHLY and FYNNEI. The trim removed 10 bases at V and 3 bases at J, leaving 9 bases unmatched. The CDR3 is 15 residues long. CDR3 protein: CATNSRDRDTGELFF. The CDR3 region has the DNA TGTGCCACAAACTCCCGGGACAGGGACACCGGGGAGCTGTTTTTT.

The gene calls are TRBV6-6 and TRBJ2-7, with 8 nucleotides matching TRBD1. V dropped 5 bases and J dropped 2; count of bases not matched to a gene: 2. CDR3 length equals 13 residues. Germline V gene data show CDR1 as MNHNY and CDR2 as SVGAGI (reference sequence). This CDR3 reads CASSRTGPYEQYF. Here the CDR3 DNA reads TGTGCCAGCAGTCGGACAGGGCCCTACGAGCAGTACTTC.

The genes are TRBV13 and TRBJ1-2; no reliable D call. This CDR3 is built from 13 residues. The germline gives CDR1 PRHDT, CDR2 FYEKMQ (reference sequence). Trimming left V 1 base short and J 6 bases short, with 9 bases between. The CDR3 nucleotides read TGTGCCAGCAGCTTAGAAGGGTTTAATGGCTACACCTTC. It specifies CASSLEGFNGYTF.

The chain is built from TRBV5-1 and TRBJ2-5; D is ambiguous. V lost 3 bases and J 5 bases, leaving 14 bases between the germline ends. There are 14 residues in the CDR3. Germline V lookup: CDR1 SGHRS, CDR2 YFSETQ. The CDR3, as DNA: TGCGCCAGCAGCTCCACAGTCGTCCCCGAGACCCAGTACTTC. Translated, it gives CASSSTVVPETQYF.

V usage is TRBV11-2 and J usage is TRBJ2-5, with TRBD2 matching 16 bases. In germline, CDR1 is SGHAT, CDR2 FQNNGV. The CDR3 covers 17 residues. V shed 4 bases, J shed 9 bases, and the junction held 11 bases outside the gene matches. CDR3 amino acids: CASSSMGLAGGRGSQYF. CDR3 nucleotide sequence: TGTGCCAGCAGCTCCATGGGACTAGCGGGAGGGAGAGGGTCCCAGTACTTC.

The chain joins TRBV6-1 to TRBJ2-1, with 10 positions matching TRBD2. V dropped 2 bases and J dropped 4; count of bases not matched to a gene: 2. The CDR3 is 15 amino acids. CDR1 MNHNS and CDR2 SASEGT come from the germline V gene. As DNA, the CDR3 is TGTGCCAGCAGTGAAAGGACTAGCGGATACAATGAGCAGTTCTTC. Amino acid sequence: CASSERTSGYNEQFF.

The chain combines TRBV20-1 with TRBJ2-5; D gene unclear. This CDR3 is built from 10 residues. Trimming removed 6 bases at V and 3 bases at J, with 5 bases between. Germline-derived CDR1 and CDR2 are DFQATT and SNEGSKA (reference sequence). CDR3 nucleotide sequence: TGCAGTGCAAACAAAGAGACCCAGTACTTC. It is translated as CSANKETQYF.

J is TRBJ2-3 and V is TRBV6-4, with 8 positions matching TRBD2. The CDR3 has 14 residues. Germline loops: CDR1 MRHNA, CDR2 SNTAGT. J gave up 5 bases and V 7 bases, and 8 bases lay outside the gene matches. The CDR3 here is CASNPGGAGDTQYF. CDR3 DNA sequence: TGTGCCAGCAACCCCGGGGGGGCTGGAGATACGCAGTATTTT.

This clone was recorded only once. This chain connects TRBV28 to TRBJ1-2; D is undetermined. Trimming removed 7 bases from V and 8 bases from J, with 14 bases in between. The CDR3 has 12 residues. Germline-derived CDR1 and CDR2 are MDHEN and SYDVKM. DNA of the CDR3: TGTGCCAGCATCGGGAGACCAGGCGGCTACACCTTC. Translating it yields CASIGRPGGYTF.